This T cell receptor beta chain was recovered during a study of shared clonotypes between healthy human individuals. Every immunoSEQ plate was one replicate of a subset's evenly spread DNA. Ten immunoSEQ deep assay plates were used to sequence the DNA of unsorted PBMCs. Profiled with immunoSEQ multiplex PCR; TCRdb holds only in-frame clones, not every one. The sample contains more than 450,000 clones, about four fifths of which appear only once. Unsorted samples used some 90 million PBMCs for genomic DNA. This clone was recorded only once. Germline assignment: CDR1 SGDLS and CDR2 YYNGEE. Trimming took off 4 bases at V and 1 base at J, with 15 bases between the two ends. The CDR3 length is 16 residues.

Sequencing was performed on PBMCs. This clonotype originated in a woman aged 40 to 50 in good health. Some clones in this sample may be carry-over from other donors' samples. V is TRBV9 and J is TRBJ2-4, with a possible D match to TRBD2 (7 bases). The CDR3 DNA is TGTGCCAGCAGCCGGGGGGCGCAATTGGCCAAAAACATTCAGTACTTC. Its translation is CASSRGAQLAKNIQYF.